The 11 T cell receptor beta chains reported below all come from one sample, sequenced in a study of cytomegalovirus exposure and HLA in healthy donors. The protocol was immunoSEQ multiplex PCR, while the TCRdb copy is restricted to in-frame clones and leaves out a portion. The repertoire holds approximately 230,000 clones, with approximately 84% as singletons. Sequenced: PBMCs. These receptors all come from a man aged 18-30 years in good health and CMV-seropositive.

This chain links TRBV27 with TRBJ1-5; D possibly corresponds to TRBD1 (6 bases). Germline CDR1 MNHEY, CDR2 SMNVEV (reference sequence). Trimming removed 5 bases at V and 6 bases at J, with 23 bases between. The CDR3 length is 17 residues. The CDR3 loop is CASSTTGSPVSGQPQHF. The CDR3 region has the DNA TGTGCCAGCAGTACTACAGGGAGCCCCGTATCTGGTCAGCCCCAGCATTTT.

The rearrangement joins TRBV15 to TRBJ1-3; D remains ambiguous. This CDR3 is 15 amino acids long. V lost 2 bases to trimming and J lost 0 bases, with 8 bases between them. The germline CDR1 and CDR2 sequences are LNHNV and YYDKDF (reference sequence). The CDR3 sequence: CATSRYIDSGNTIYF. CDR3 DNA sequence: TGTGCCACCAGCAGATACATAGACTCTGGAAACACCATATATTTT.

The rearrangement uses TRBV5-4 and TRBJ2-7, with TRBD1 as a possible D gene (6 bases). The germline gives CDR1 SGHNT, CDR2 YYREEE (reference sequence). With 3 bases removed from V and 2 bases from J, the gap between germline ends came to 9 bases. This CDR3 region has 13 residues. This CDR3 reads CASSSTGPYEQYF. In DNA, the CDR3 is TGTGCCAGCAGCTCGACAGGCCCCTACGAGCAGTACTTC.

The genes are TRBV19 and TRBJ1-5; D remains unclear. The length of the CDR3 is 13 residues. V lost 6 bases and J lost 0, with 6 bases in between. The V gene's germline CDR1 is LNHDA and CDR2 SQIVND (reference sequence). The CDR3 region is CASRKGSNQPQHF. In nucleotides, the CDR3 is TGTGCCAGTAGGAAAGGTAGCAATCAGCCCCAGCATTTT.

The chain recombines TRBV5-1 with TRBJ2-4; D perhaps matches TRBD2 (6 bases). V lost 4 bases to trimming and J lost 5 bases, with 16 bases between them. There are 15 residues in the CDR3. Germline V gene data show CDR1 as SGHRS and CDR2 as YFSETQ. The CDR3 here is CASSDLGRRENIQYF. CDR3 nucleotide sequence: TGCGCCAGCAGCGACCTAGGAAGGAGGGAAAACATTCAGTACTTC. Complete variable domain (other parts from reference TRBV5-1 and TRBJ2-4): KAGVTQTPRYLIKTRGQQVTLSCSPISGHRSVSWYQQTPGQGLQFLFEYFSETQRNKGNFPGRFSGRQFSNSRSEMNVSTLELGDSALYLCASSDLGRRENIQYFGAGTRLSVL.

This chain uses TRBV27 with TRBJ2-1, with TRBD2 as a possible D gene (5 bases). The CDR3 contains 14 residues. The germline gives CDR1 MNHEY, CDR2 SMNVEV (reference sequence). V shed 5 bases and J shed 0 bases, with 8 bases lying between them. The DNA for the CDR3 is TGTGCCAGCAGTCTCCGGGGCTCCTACAATGAGCAGTTCTTC. It encodes CASSLRGSYNEQFF.

The CDR3 protein is CASRRQGDTGELFF. CDR3 sequence (DNA): TGTGCCAGCAGAAGACAGGGTGATACCGGGGAGCTGTTTTTT. The chain combines TRBV6-1 with TRBJ2-2; 7 bases line up with TRBD1. Germline CDR1 reads MNHNS; CDR2 reads SASEGT. The CDR3 extends over 14 amino acids. J gave up 5 bases and V 6 bases, and 6 bases lay outside the gene matches.

To note about this clone: The same CDR3 can be traced to other DNA sequences in this sample. The chain employs TRBV5-1 and TRBJ2-3; D remains unclear. Trimming pared 0 bases from V and 2 bases from J, leaving 4 bases between. The CDR3 runs 13 residues. The germline gives CDR1 SGHRS, CDR2 YFSETQ. CDR3 DNA: TGCGCCAGCAGCTTGGTCCCCACAGATACGCAGTATTTT. The encoded protein is CASSLVPTDTQYF.

The chain has TRBV6-6 and TRBJ1-2, with D possibly matching TRBD1 (5 bases). V was trimmed by 7 bases and J by 2 bases, leaving 11 bases between them. This CDR3 comprises 13 residues. In germline, CDR1 is MNHNY, CDR2 SVGAGI (reference sequence). The DNA of the CDR3 is TGTGCCAGCACCCCTCAGGGCAACTATGGCTACACCTTC. It encodes CASTPQGNYGYTF.

This clone was found once. V usage is TRBV10-2 and J usage is TRBJ2-7; D is ambiguous. Germline lookup yields CDR1 WSHSY and CDR2 SAAADI. CDR3 length: 13 residues. Trimming left V 0 bases short and J 6 bases short, with 9 bases between. The CDR3 sequence: CASSESIATEQYF. CDR3 sequence (DNA): TGCGCCAGCAGTGAGTCGATTGCCACCGAGCAGTACTTC.

In this sample, this clone is large (0.1 to 1%). The chain carries TRBV6-1 and TRBJ2-3, with D possibly matching TRBD1 (6 bases). Germline V gene lookup returns CDR1 MNHNS and CDR2 SASEGT. This CDR3 is built from 14 residues. The V end was cut by 8 bases, the J end by 2 bases, with 14 bases between. The CDR3 sequence: CASVARGLTDTQYF. Here the CDR3 DNA reads TGTGCCAGCGTGGCCAGGGGTCTCACAGATACGCAGTATTTT.